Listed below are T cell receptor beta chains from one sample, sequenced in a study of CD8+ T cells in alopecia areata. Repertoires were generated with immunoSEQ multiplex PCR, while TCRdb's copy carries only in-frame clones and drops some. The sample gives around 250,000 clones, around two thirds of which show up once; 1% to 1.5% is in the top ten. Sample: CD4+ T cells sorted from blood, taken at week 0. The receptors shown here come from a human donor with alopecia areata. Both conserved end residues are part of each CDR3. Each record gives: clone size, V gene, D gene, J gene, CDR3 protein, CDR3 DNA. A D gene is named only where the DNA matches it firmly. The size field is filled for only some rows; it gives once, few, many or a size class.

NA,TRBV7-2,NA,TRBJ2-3,CASSLVGRSDTQYF,TGTGCCAGCAGCTTAGTTGGTAGATCAGATACGCAGTATTTT
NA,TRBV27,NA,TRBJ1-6,CASRARGNSPLHF,TGTGCCAGCAGGGCAAGGGGTAATTCACCCCTCCACTTT
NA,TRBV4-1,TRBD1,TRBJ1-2,CASSPRTGTYGYTF,TGCGCCAGCAGCCCTAGGACAGGGACCTATGGCTACACCTTC
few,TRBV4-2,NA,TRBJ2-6,CASSQSGANVLTF,TGTGCCAGCAGCCAGAGCGGGGCCAACGTCCTGACTTTC
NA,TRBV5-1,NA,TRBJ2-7,CASSLEGVGFEQYF,TGCGCCAGCAGCTTGGAAGGGGTTGGCTTCGAGCAGTACTTC
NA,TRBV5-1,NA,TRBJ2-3,CASSLRPRGTDTQYF,TGCGCCAGCAGCTTGCGGCCTAGGGGCACAGATACGCAGTATTTT
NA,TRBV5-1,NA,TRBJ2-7,CASSLEQSSMEQYF,TGCGCCAGCAGCTTGGAACAGAGCTCTATGGAGCAGTACTTC
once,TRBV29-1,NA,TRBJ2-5,CSVSRTDQETQYF,TGCAGCGTTAGCAGGACAGACCAAGAGACCCAGTACTTC
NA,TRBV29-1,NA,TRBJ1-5,CSVVGSYDQPQHF,TGCAGCGTTGTAGGGTCCTATGATCAGCCCCAGCATTTT
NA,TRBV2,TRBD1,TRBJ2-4,CASSRDRDIQYF,TGTGCCAGCAGTCGGGACAGGGACATTCAGTACTTC
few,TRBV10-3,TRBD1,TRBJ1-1,CAITEGTGEGNTEAFF,TGTGCCATCACCGAAGGGACAGGGGAAGGGAACACTGAAGCTTTCTTT
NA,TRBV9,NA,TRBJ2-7,CASSVGDWGPYEQYF,TGTGCCAGCAGCGTAGGGGACTGGGGGCCCTACGAGCAGTACTTC
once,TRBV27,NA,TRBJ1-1,CASSLKELHTEAFF,TGTGCCAGCAGTTTAAAAGAGCTGCACACTGAAGCTTTCTTT
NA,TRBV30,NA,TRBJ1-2,CAWSERDGYTF,TGTGCCTGGAGTGAAAGGGATGGCTACACCTTC
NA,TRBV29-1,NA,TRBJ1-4,CSVEDPGAYEKLFF,TGCAGCGTTGAAGATCCAGGGGCTTATGAAAAACTGTTTTTT
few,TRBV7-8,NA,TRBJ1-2,CASSLQQGGYGYTF,TGTGCCAGCAGCTTACAACAGGGTGGCTATGGCTACACCTTC
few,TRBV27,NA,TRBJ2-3,CASSLSSRTRTSTDTQYF,TGTGCCAGCAGTTTATCGTCTCGGACAAGAACGAGCACAGATACGCAGTATTTT
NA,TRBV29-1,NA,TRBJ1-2,CSVARGAYGYTF,TGCAGCGTGGCCCGGGGAGCCTATGGCTACACCTTC
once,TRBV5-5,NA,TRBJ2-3,CASSLGYYTDTQYF,TGTGCCAGCAGCTTGGGCTACTACACAGATACGCAGTATTTT
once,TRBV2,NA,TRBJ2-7,CASSAMRGAYEQYF,TGTGCCAGCAGTGCAATGAGGGGGGCCTACGAGCAGTACTTC
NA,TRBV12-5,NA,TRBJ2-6,CASGTQLANVLTF,TGTGCTAGTGGTACCCAGCTGGCCAACGTCCTGACTTTC
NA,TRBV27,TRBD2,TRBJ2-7,CASRSRGLAIYEQYF,TGTGCCAGCAGGTCCAGGGGACTAGCTATTTACGAGCAGTACTTC
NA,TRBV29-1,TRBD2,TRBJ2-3,CSVVGGTSGRTDTQYF,TGCAGCGTTGTTGGAGGGACTAGCGGCCGCACAGATACGCAGTATTTT
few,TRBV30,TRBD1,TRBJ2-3,CAWSEGARTDTQYF,TGTGCCTGGAGTGAGGGGGCTCGGACAGATACGCAGTATTTT
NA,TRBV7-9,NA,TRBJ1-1,CASTGTEAFF,TGTGCCAGCACCGGCACTGAAGCTTTCTTT
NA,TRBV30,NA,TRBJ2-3,CAWSGGPTDTQYF,TGTGCCTGGTCGGGGGGCCCCACAGATACGCAGTATTTT
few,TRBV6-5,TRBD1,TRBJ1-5,CASTPNGGQGQPQHF,TGTGCCAGCACCCCGAACGGGGGACAGGGGCAGCCCCAGCATTTT
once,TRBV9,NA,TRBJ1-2,CASSVGTRLEGYTF,TGTGCCAGCAGCGTCGGGACGCGGTTGGAGGGCTACACCTTC
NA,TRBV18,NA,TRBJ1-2,CASSPPENYGYTF,TGTGCCAGCTCACCACCCGAGAACTATGGCTACACCTTC
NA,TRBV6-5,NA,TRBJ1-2,CATAGYTF,TGTGCCACTGCGGGCTACACCTTC
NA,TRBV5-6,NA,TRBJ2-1,CASSLALSSYNEQFF,TGTGCCAGCAGCTTGGCCCTGAGCTCCTACAATGAGCAGTTCTTC
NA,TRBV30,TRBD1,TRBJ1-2,CAWSVTTGNGYTF,TGTGCCTGGAGTGTAACGACAGGGAATGGCTACACCTTC
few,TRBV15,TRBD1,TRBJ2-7,CATSRGVNSGTGTYEQYF,TGTGCCACCAGCAGAGGAGTGAATTCAGGGACAGGGACCTACGAGCAGTACTTC
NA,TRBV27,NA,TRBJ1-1,CASSFGGFNTEAFF,TGTGCCAGCAGTTTCGGGGGGTTCAACACTGAAGCTTTCTTT
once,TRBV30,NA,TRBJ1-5,CAWSGGQQPQHF,TGTGCCTGGAGTGGTGGTCAGCAGCCCCAGCATTTT
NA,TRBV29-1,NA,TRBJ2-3,CSVEQGSTDTQYF,TGCAGCGTTGAACAGGGAAGCACAGATACGCAGTATTTT
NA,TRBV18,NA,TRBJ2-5,CASSPPNTAQETQYF,TGTGCCAGCTCACCCCCGAATACCGCTCAGGAGACCCAGTACTTC
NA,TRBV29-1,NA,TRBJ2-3,CSVHQGPDADTQYF,TGCAGCGTCCACCAGGGGCCCGATGCAGATACGCAGTATTTT
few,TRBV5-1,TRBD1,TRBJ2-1,CASSLEGGTYNEQFF,TGCGCCAGCAGCTTGGAAGGGGGCACCTACAATGAGCAGTTCTTC
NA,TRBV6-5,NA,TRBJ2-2,CASCPSGAGGELFF,TGTGCCAGTTGCCCGTCGGGGGCGGGCGGGGAGCTGTTTTTT
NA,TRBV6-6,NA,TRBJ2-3,CASSRPGDTQYF,TGTGCCAGCAGCCGGCCGGGGGATACGCAGTATTTT
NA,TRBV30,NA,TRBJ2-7,CAWSVRGLLRRAEQYF,TGTGCCTGGAGTGTCCGGGGCCTCCTCCGTCGGGCGGAGCAGTACTTC
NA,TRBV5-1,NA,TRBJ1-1,CASSLDNLNTEAFF,TGCGCCAGCAGCTTGGACAACCTGAACACTGAAGCTTTCTTT
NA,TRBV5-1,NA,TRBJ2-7,CASSLGYEQYF,TGCGCCAGCAGCTTGGGTTACGAGCAGTACTTC
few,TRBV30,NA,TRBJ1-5,CAWSVQSNQPQHF,TGTGCCTGGAGTGTACAGAGCAATCAGCCCCAGCATTTT
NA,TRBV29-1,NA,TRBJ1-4,CSVYIQGRGEKLFF,TGCAGCGTTTACATTCAGGGAAGAGGTGAAAAACTGTTTTTT
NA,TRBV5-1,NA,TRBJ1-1,CASSLGTGRNTEAFF,TGCGCCAGCAGCTTGGGGACGGGAAGGAACACTGAAGCTTTCTTT
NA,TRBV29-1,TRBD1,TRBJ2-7,CSVLQGAYEQYF,TGCAGCGTTCTACAGGGGGCCTACGAGCAGTACTTC
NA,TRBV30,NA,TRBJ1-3,CAWSAGQLGNTIYF,TGTGCCTGGAGTGCCGGACAACTAGGAAACACCATATATTTT
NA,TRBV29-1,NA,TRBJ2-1,CSAHVGAGVTYNEQFF,TGCAGCGCCCACGTGGGGGCGGGGGTTACCTACAATGAGCAGTTCTTC
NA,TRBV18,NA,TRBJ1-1,CASSPLQGSEAFF,TGTGCCAGCTCACCGCTACAGGGATCTGAAGCTTTCTTT
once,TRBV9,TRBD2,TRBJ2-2,CASSASGGPNTGELFF,TGTGCCAGCAGCGCTAGCGGGGGGCCCAACACCGGGGAGCTGTTTTTT
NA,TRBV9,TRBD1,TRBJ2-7,CASSVAWTGDYEQYF,TGTGCCAGCAGCGTAGCCTGGACAGGGGACTACGAGCAGTACTTC
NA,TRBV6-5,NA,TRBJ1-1,CASSVSLQGGAFF,TGTGCCAGCAGTGTAAGCCTACAGGGAGGCGCTTTCTTT
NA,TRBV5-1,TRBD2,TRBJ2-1,CASSLGLAGTNEQFF,TGCGCCAGCAGCTTGGGGCTAGCGGGCACCAATGAGCAGTTCTTC
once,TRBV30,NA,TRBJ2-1,CAWRWRRVSSYNEQFF,TGTGCCTGGAGGTGGAGGCGGGTGAGCTCCTACAATGAGCAGTTCTTC
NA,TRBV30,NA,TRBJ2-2,CAWRLGQTGELFF,TGTGCCTGGAGACTCGGACAGACCGGGGAGCTGTTTTTT
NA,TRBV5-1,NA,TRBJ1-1,CASSLRGAEAFF,TGCGCCAGCAGCTTGAGGGGGGCTGAAGCTTTCTTT